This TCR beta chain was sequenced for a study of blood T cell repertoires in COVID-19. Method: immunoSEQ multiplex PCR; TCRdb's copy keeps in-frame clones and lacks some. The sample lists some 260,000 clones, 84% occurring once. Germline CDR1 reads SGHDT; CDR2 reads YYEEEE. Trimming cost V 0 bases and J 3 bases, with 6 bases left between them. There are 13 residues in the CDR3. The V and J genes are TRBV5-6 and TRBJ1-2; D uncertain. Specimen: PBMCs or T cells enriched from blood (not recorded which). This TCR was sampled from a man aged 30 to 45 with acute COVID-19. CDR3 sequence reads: CASSLGRDYGYTF. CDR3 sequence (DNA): TGTGCCAGCAGCTTGGGGAGGGACTATGGCTACACCTTC.